The T cell receptor (beta chain) under discussion was sequenced for a study of OX40 agonist ivuxolimab in advanced cancers. Using immunoSEQ multiplex PCR, the repertoire was profiled, and TCRdb retains in-frame clones only, with some absent. The sample has 55,000 to 70,000 clones; 86% are singletons. The clonotype was recovered from an adult with an advanced solid tumor such as melanoma, head and neck, liver or kidney cancer. The sample was CD4+ or CD8+ T cells sorted from blood, taken in a trial of the OX40 agonist ivuxolimab.

CDR3 region: CAIRPTPTGTYEQYF. CDR3 DNA sequence: TGTGCCATCAGACCCACCCCGACAGGGACCTACGAGCAGTACTTC. This chain joins TRBV10-3 and TRBJ2-5; 7 bases match TRBD1. The assigned J gene may be wrong: the sequence end matches TRBJ2-7 better. Germline values: CDR1 ENHRY, CDR2 SYGVKD. This CDR3 is built from 15 residues.